A single sample is the source of the 21 T cell receptor beta chains below, sequenced in a study of response to subunit inactivated influenza vaccine (dated by TCRdb to the late 2010s). Library preparation was by RT-PCR. Sequencing used an Illumina HiSeq 2500. TCRdb ran its own pipeline on the public reads, namely fastp trimming at Q25 and MiXCR clone calling, and kept in-frame beta chains. Rows are unified per CDR3 protein, each entry keeping the most common DNA and genes. The sample contains about 160,000 distinct CDR3 sequences, roughly 10% of them found a single time. 35% to 40% of the sample is in the top ten clones. This sample comprised CD8+ T cells sorted from PBMCs, obtained around 2 years after vaccination. These receptors came from a man aged 45-69 years who received an inactivated influenza vaccine. Donor details come from another sample of the same person, matched by shared clones.

The rearrangement uses TRBV20-1 and TRBJ2-5, with TRBD2 identical over 10 bases. The germline CDR1 and CDR2 sequences are DFQATT and SNEGSKA (reference sequence). The junction had 8 bases not matched to a gene; V was cut back by 5 bases and J by 5 bases. The CDR3 sequence is 14 residues long. The DNA for the CDR3 is TGCAGTGCTCCAAGAAAGCGGGAGGGGGAGACCCAGTACTTC. Residues: CSAPRKREGETQYF.

This clonotype was seen repeatedly, ten times or more. The J gene is TRBJ2-2, the V gene TRBV9, with 12 bases matching TRBD1. With V trimmed by 0 bases and J by 0 bases, 6 bases remained unmatched. CDR1 and CDR2 (germline): SGDLS, YYNGEE. The CDR3 consists of 19 residues. CDR3 bases: TGTGCCAGCAGCGTAGCGGGACAGGGGGCCCCACCGAACACCGGGGAGCTGTTTTTT. This encodes CASSVAGQGAPPNTGELFF.

Here the CDR3 reads CASSLGSGRELFF. The CDR3, as DNA: TGTGCCAGCAGTTTAGGGTCGGGCAGGGAGCTGTTTTTT. This chain uses TRBV27 with TRBJ2-2, with D unclear. Germline loops: CDR1 MNHEY, CDR2 SMNVEV (reference sequence). This CDR3 is 13 amino acids long. V was clipped by 2 bases and J by 9 bases, with 10 bases between them.

This clonotype has a count of ten or more. The chain is built from TRBV4-1 and TRBJ2-7; tentatively, D is TRBD1 (6 bases). The CDR3 runs 17 residues. V was clipped by 3 bases and J by 0 bases, with 18 bases between them. Germline values: CDR1 MGHRA, CDR2 YSYEKL. The CDR3 DNA reads as TGCGCCAGCAGCCAGAACGTAGGGGGAGAGGTCTCCTACGAGCAGTACTTC. It codes for CASSQNVGGEVSYEQYF.

J is TRBJ2-1 and V is TRBV4-2, with D perhaps matching TRBD2 (6 bases). The V end lost 3 bases, the J end lost 7 bases, and 10 bases lay between the germline ends. CDR1 is LGHNA, CDR2 YNFKEQ, per germline. This CDR3 spans 13 amino acids. This CDR3 reads CASSQSRGNEQFF. The CDR3 DNA follows: TGTGCCAGCAGCCAGAGCCGGGGGAATGAGCAGTTCTTC.

This clonotype has a count of ten or more. The gene calls are TRBV24-1 and TRBJ2-1; tentative D call: TRBD1 (6 bases). CDR1 and CDR2 (germline): KGHDR, SFDVKD. The CDR3 has 16 residues. V was pared by 0 bases and J by 10 bases, with 18 bases between. Here the CDR3 reads CATSDLRTEKDKEQFF. Here the CDR3 DNA reads TGTGCCACCAGTGATTTGCGGACAGAAAAGGATAAGGAGCAGTTCTTC.

This chain links TRBV7-8 with TRBJ2-1; D is unclear. From germline, CDR1 is SGHVS and CDR2 FQNEAQ. Trimming took 5 bases from V and 6 from J, leaving 17 bases between them. The CDR3 sequence is 15 residues long. CDR3 sequence (DNA): TGTGCCAGCAGCGGTATGGATACCGTTGGCAATGAGCAGTTCTTC. Translated: CASSGMDTVGNEQFF.

The chain uses TRBV28 and TRBJ2-3; no reliable D call. The CDR3 length is 14 residues. V was trimmed by 3 bases and J by 3 bases, leaving 10 bases between them. The germline V gene has CDR1 MDHEN and CDR2 SYDVKM. This CDR3 is CASSFSRGTDTQYF. The DNA for the CDR3 is TGTGCCAGCAGTTTTAGCCGTGGGACAGATACGCAGTATTTT.

There are a few counts of this clonotype. The chain combines TRBV5-1 with TRBJ2-1, with D uncertain. The CDR3 length is 14 residues. The germline V and J ends were trimmed by 6 bases and 0 bases, with 10 bases remaining between them. The germline CDR1 and CDR2 sequences are SGHRS and YFSETQ. The CDR3 protein is CASKAPSSYNEQFF. CDR3 nucleotides: TGCGCCAGCAAGGCCCCGAGCTCCTACAATGAGCAGTTCTTC.

This clonotype has just a few counts. CDR3 sequence: CASSNRRGEGEQYF. The CDR3 coding sequence is TGTGCCAGCAGTAACAGGAGGGGAGAAGGCGAGCAGTACTTC. The chain employs TRBV12-3 or TRBV12-4 and TRBJ2-7; D is possibly TRBD2 (6 bases). V was pared by 5 bases and J by 6 bases, with 17 bases between. The CDR3 length is 14 residues.

This chain joins TRBV7-6 and TRBJ2-7, with 10 bases lining up with TRBD2. The junction had 11 bases not matched to a gene; V was cut back by 2 bases and J by 1 base. The CDR3 has 18 residues. CDR1 is SGHVS and CDR2 is FNYEAQ in the germline V gene. CDR3: CASSLNSGTSDHSYEQYF. DNA of the CDR3: TGTGCCAGCAGCTTAAATTCGGGGACTAGCGACCATTCCTACGAGCAGTACTTC.

The sample holds a few counts of this clonotype. This sequence joins TRBV21-1 and TRBJ2-5; no check of the table's D call, TRBD1, against the DNA was made. TRBV21-1 is noted as a pseudogene. This CDR3 is 19 amino acids long. DNA for the CDR3: TGTGCCAGCAGCCCTCTCCTACATCGACAGGGGGCACTTAAAGAGACCCAGTACTTC. This codes for CASSPLLHRQGALKETQYF.

In regard to this clonotype: Given a much more abundant clone one base away, this may be a read error. The chain is built from TRBV4-1 and TRBJ2-3, with D possibly matching TRBD1 (6 bases). CDR1 is MGHRA, CDR2 YSYEKL, per germline. The germline V and J ends were trimmed by 4 bases and 1 base, with 9 bases remaining between them. CDR3 length equals 14 residues. CDR3 region: CASSLEGGTDTQYF. DNA of the CDR3: TGCGCCAGCAGCCTAGAGGGGGGCACAGATACGCAGTATTTT.

The V and J genes are TRBV5-8 and TRBJ2-7, with D uncertain. V lost 7 bases, J lost 0 bases, and 11 bases lay in between. The CDR3 sequence is 13 residues long. From germline, CDR1 is SGHTS and CDR2 YDEGEE. The CDR3 is CASGLRLSYEQYF. For the CDR3, the DNA is TGTGCCAGCGGCCTCAGGCTCTCCTACGAGCAGTACTTC. The variable domain in full, with the rest retrieved from reference TRBV5-8 and TRBJ2-7, is EAGVTQSPTHLIKTRGQQATLRCSPISGHTSVYWYQQALGLGLQFLLWYDEGEERNRGNFPPRFSGRQFPNYSSELNVNALELEDSALYLCASGLRLSYEQYFGPGTRLTVT.

In its sample, this clonotype was seen many times. The chain carries TRBV4-3 and TRBJ2-3; either TRBD1 or TRBD2 may supply D (6 bases each). The CDR3 consists of 16 residues. V lost 0 bases and J lost 6, with 16 bases in between. Per germline, CDR1 LGHNA and CDR2 YSLEER. The CDR3 region is CASSQDKGGGRDTQYF. The CDR3 DNA follows: TGCGCCAGCAGCCAAGATAAGGGGGGAGGCCGGGATACGCAGTATTTT.

The table lists this clonotype with many counts. This chain connects TRBV12-3 or TRBV12-4 to TRBJ1-5, with D unclear. V shed 6 bases and J shed 0 bases, with 12 bases lying between them. This CDR3 region has 15 residues. CDR3 coding DNA: TGTGCCAGCAGCCCTCGAGGGAATAGCAATCAGCCCCAGCATTTT. Amino acids: CASSPRGNSNQPQHF.

This rearrangement joins TRBV7-6 to TRBJ2-3, with D unresolved. The CDR3 runs to 17 residues. Trimming shortened V by 2 bases and J by 6 bases, and 21 bases separated the two germline ends. Germline CDR1 and CDR2: SGHVS and FNYEAQ. The CDR3 region has the DNA TGTGCCAGCAGCTTATCGGCTAGTGGCTTGGTGCGGGATACGCAGTATTTT. Its protein is CASSLSASGLVRDTQYF.

This clonotype was found many times. V and J are TRBV11-2 and TRBJ2-1, with D perhaps TRBD1 or TRBD2 (5 bases each). The V gene lost 1 base and the J gene lost 0 bases, with 7 bases spanning the gap. The V gene's germline CDR1 is SGHAT and CDR2 FQNNGV. The CDR3 spans 15 residues. In DNA form, the CDR3 reads TGTGCCAGCAGCTTAGGGGGGAACTCCTACAATGAGCAGTTCTTC. Its protein product is CASSLGGNSYNEQFF. Drawing the rest from reference TRBV11-2 and TRBJ2-1, the complete variable domain is EAGVAQSPRYKIIEKRQSVAFWCNPISGHATLYWYQQILGQGPKLLIQFQNNGVVDDSQLPKDRFSAERLKGVDSTLKIQPAKLEDSAVYLCASSLGGNSYNEQFFGPGTRLTVL.

In this sample, this clonotype turned up many times. The V and J genes are TRBV5-5 and TRBJ2-1; 8 bases line up with TRBD2. The germline CDR1 and CDR2 sequences are SGHKS and YYEKEE (reference sequence). The CDR3 runs 16 residues. The J segment lost 4 bases and the V segment lost 1 base, leaving 7 bases of the junction unmatched. CDR3 region: CASSLFGLAGYNEQFF. The CDR3 DNA is TGTGCCAGCAGCTTGTTCGGTCTAGCGGGTTACAATGAGCAGTTCTTC.

This chain links TRBV20-1 with TRBJ2-1, with no clear D. The germline V gene has CDR1 DFQATT and CDR2 SNEGSKA (reference sequence). Trimming left V 6 bases short and J 4 bases short, with 7 bases between. The CDR3 has 11 residues. The CDR3 DNA sequence: TGCAGTGCCAAGATGTACAATGAGCAGTTCTTC. This encodes CSAKMYNEQFF.

The table lists this clonotype with a few counts. The chain has TRBV12-3 or TRBV12-4 and TRBJ1-2, with no clear D. Trimming pared 5 bases from V and 4 bases from J, leaving 5 bases between. CDR3 length equals 11 residues. The CDR3 bases are TGTGCCAGCAGTGTTGCCTATGGCTACACCTTC. This translates into CASSVAYGYTF.